This T cell receptor (beta chain) is drawn from a study of blood T cell repertoires in COVID-19 (dated by TCRdb to 2018 to 2021). Regarding the research as a whole: Samples from collaborators originated in the United States, Italy and Spain and spanned both the acute and convalescent phases of COVID-19. The prospective study material was composed of cDNA or gDNA derived from T cells, B-cell-depleted T cells, or PBMCs. The dataset comprised deeply sampled blood TCRbeta repertoires from subjects exposed to, actively infected with, or recovered from COVID-19. The repertoires were released in a freely available public database meant as a resource for research on the immune response to SARS-CoV-2. Where available, HLA class I and class II types were taken from metadata supplied by the sample provider and were not determined by assay-based typing. A de-identified subject ID, COVID-19 status, age in years and sex were almost always included in the sample metadata. The samples were drawn from the first 160 participants of the ongoing ImmuneRACE study and from some 1,300 subjects provided by 6 global collaborators.

Participants in the prospective study were aged about 18 to 90 years, lived in 20 to 25 United States geographic areas, and enrolled through a virtual design. To assign participants to cohorts, the prospective study relied on clinical history that participants themselves reported in a screening survey and a study questionnaire. For ImmuneRACE Cohort 3, a participant was defined as recovered based on two consecutive negative NP/OP PCR tests, clearance by a healthcare professional, or resolution of symptoms. Each participant in the prospective study had whole blood, serum and a nasopharyngeal or oropharyngeal swab collected by mobile phlebotomists. Prospective study participants could optionally give additional blood draws and questionnaires over an approximately 2-month period. Before DNA extraction, prospective study blood samples were shipped either frozen or at room temperature. The germline V gene supplies CDR1 SNHLY and CDR2 FYNNEI. Between the V and J ends, shortened by 3 bases and 11 bases respectively, the junction contains 17 bases. The CDR3, from cysteine to phenylalanine, totals 14 residues. The sequence is cut down to CDR3 DNA, 42 bases in frame from base 1.

For this clone: This receptor's antigen is unknown. No base quality values were provided; no much bigger clone lies one nucleotide off.

Study-level results and caveats: The quantity of clinical and demographic metadata differed by source and by participant and was supplied without curation.

TCRbeta CDR3 regions were amplified from genomic DNA using the immunoSEQ Assay, a bias-controlled multiplex PCR. In the source study's methods: Within the assay, amplification of reference gene primers was used to estimate how many nucleated cells each sample contained. To quantify the absolute abundance of each unique TCRbeta CDR3 rearrangement, sequence reads were collapsed and filtered. Productive Simpson clonality was computed per sample as the square root of Simpson's diversity index over productive rearrangements. TCRdb's version of the immuneACCESS table is confined to in-frame rearrangements and falls short of the full clone set. An unresolved V gene accounts for under half of the shortfall where checked; the remainder is of unknown origin. That table supplies the V and J calls and clone size; D and trimming were determined from the DNA. A total of about 190,000 clones appear in this sample, approximately 84% of them only once. Under 4% of the sample rests with the top ten.

The sequence was collected from a woman aged 25 to 39 who had recovered from COVID-19. What was sequenced was PBMCs or T cells enriched from blood (not recorded which). The chain was built from TRBV2 and TRBJ1-5, with TRBD1 as a weak D call on 5 bases. The CDR3 region reads CASSDGREGPAQHF. The DNA sequence is given as TGTGCCAGCAGTGATGGAAGGGAGGGGCCGGCCCAGCATTTT.